Below, 8 T cell receptor beta chains from the same sample are listed, as sequenced in a study of shared clonotypes between healthy human individuals (TCRdb year 2020). Libraries were built with the immunoSEQ multiplex PCR assay. What TCRdb holds here is the immuneACCESS table cut down to in-frame rearrangements. Part of the clones is not present; checked against another copy, under half of the missing clones reflect an unresolved V gene, and the others are unexplained. Recorded for this sample are 330,000 or so clones; less than 75% of them occurred a single time. The top ten constitute over 9.5% of the sample. The specimen sequenced was memory CD4+ T cells sorted from blood. The cell subset or site label of this sample denotes: CD45RA-negative fraction. All receptors derive from a man between 25 and 39 years old in good health.

This clone was recorded only once. V is TRBV27 and J is TRBJ2-1; weak D call: TRBD1 (6 bases). With 7 bases removed from V and 0 bases from J, the gap between germline ends came to 13 bases. The CDR3 sequence is 15 residues long. Per the germline V gene, CDR1 is MNHEY and CDR2 is SMNVEV (reference sequence). Here the CDR3 reads CASTSGQGSYNEQFF. The CDR3 coding sequence is TGTGCCAGCACCTCGGGACAAGGCTCCTACAATGAGCAGTTCTTC.

The chain combines TRBV7-9 with TRBJ1-2, with a weak D call TRBD1 (5 bases). V lost 6 bases and J 1 base, leaving 12 bases between the germline ends. From germline, CDR1 is SEHNR and CDR2 FQNEAQ (reference sequence). CDR3 length: 14 amino acids. Here the CDR3 reads CASSLGTNNYGYTF. The CDR3 DNA reads TGTGCCAGCAGTCTGGGGACGAATAACTATGGCTACACCTTC.

The chain combines TRBV6-6 with TRBJ1-5; 7 bases fit TRBD1. The germline V gene encodes CDR1 MNHNY and CDR2 SVGAGI (reference sequence). V was pared by 2 bases and J by 2 bases, with 3 bases of the junction left unmatched. This CDR3 has 15 residues. This CDR3 reads CASSYNRGGNQPQHF. The CDR3 nucleotides are TGTGCCAGCAGTTACAACAGGGGCGGCAATCAGCCCCAGCATTTT.

This clone was detected once. The rearrangement uses TRBV18 and TRBJ2-7; D might be TRBD1 (6 bases). The CDR3 is made up of 15 amino acids. V lost 3 bases, J lost 3 bases, and 15 bases lay in between. The germline CDR1 and CDR2 sequences are KGHSH and LQKENI. The CDR3 loop is CASSPTWDTSYEQYF. The CDR3, as DNA: TGTGCCAGCTCACCTACCTGGGACACCAGCTACGAGCAGTACTTC.

The chain combines TRBV5-1 with TRBJ2-6; D is possibly TRBD1 (5 bases). CDR1 is SGHRS, CDR2 YFSETQ, per germline. This CDR3 spans 17 amino acids. Between the trimmed V and J ends, which lost 3 bases and 0 bases, there was a span of 13 bases. CDR3 sequence: CASSYPTESSGANVLTF. The DNA for the CDR3 is TGCGCCAGCAGCTACCCGACAGAGAGCTCTGGGGCCAACGTCCTGACTTTC. The full variable domain, with the rest looked up from reference TRBV5-1 and TRBJ2-6, is KAGVTQTPRYLIKTRGQQVTLSCSPISGHRSVSWYQQTPGQGLQFLFEYFSETQRNKGNFPGRFSGRQFSNSRSEMNVSTLELGDSALYLCASSYPTESSGANVLTFGAGSRLTVL.

The CDR3 DNA reads TGTGCCACCAGCAGAGAGGGGGACGGATTCGATGAGCAGTTCTTC. Translating gives CATSREGDGFDEQFF. This chain links TRBV15 with TRBJ2-1; D tentatively reads TRBD1 or TRBD2 (5 bases each). Germline loops: CDR1 LNHNV, CDR2 YYDKDF (reference sequence). V was cut by 0 bases and J by 8 bases, with 14 bases left in between. The CDR3 is 15 residues long.

V is TRBV5-4 and J is TRBJ2-7; 10 bases map to TRBD2. Germline V gene sequence: CDR1 SGHNT, CDR2 YYREEE (reference sequence). The CDR3 contains 15 residues. With 3 bases clipped from V and 4 bases from J, the junction kept 7 bases outside the gene matches. The CDR3 region has the DNA TGTGCCAGCAGCTCCATAGCGGGAGGACCTTACGAGCAGTACTTC. Amino acid sequence: CASSSIAGGPYEQYF.

The chain is built from TRBV28 and TRBJ2-7; TRBD2 matches 11 bases. CDR3 length: 15 amino acids. Germline lookup yields CDR1 MDHEN and CDR2 SYDVKM. V trimming: 5 bases; J trimming: 2 bases; junction bases outside the gene matches: 5. The CDR3 spells CASSGSGRATYEQYF. In DNA form, the CDR3 reads TGTGCCAGCAGTGGTAGCGGGAGGGCAACCTACGAGCAGTACTTC.